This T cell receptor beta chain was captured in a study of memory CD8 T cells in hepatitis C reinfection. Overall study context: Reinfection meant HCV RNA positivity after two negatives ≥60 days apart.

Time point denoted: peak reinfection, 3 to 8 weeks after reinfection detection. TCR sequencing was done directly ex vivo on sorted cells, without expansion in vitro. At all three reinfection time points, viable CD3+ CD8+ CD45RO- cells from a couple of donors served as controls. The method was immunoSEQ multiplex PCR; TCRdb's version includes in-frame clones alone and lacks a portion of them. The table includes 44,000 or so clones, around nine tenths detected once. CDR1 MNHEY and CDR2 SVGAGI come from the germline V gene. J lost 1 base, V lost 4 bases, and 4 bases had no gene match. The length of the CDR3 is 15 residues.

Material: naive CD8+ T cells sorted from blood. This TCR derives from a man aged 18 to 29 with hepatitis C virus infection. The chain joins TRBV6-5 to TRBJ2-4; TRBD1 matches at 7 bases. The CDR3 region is CASSLTGWAKNIQYF. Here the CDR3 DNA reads TGTGCCAGCAGTTTGACAGGGTGGGCCAAAAACATTCAGTACTTC.